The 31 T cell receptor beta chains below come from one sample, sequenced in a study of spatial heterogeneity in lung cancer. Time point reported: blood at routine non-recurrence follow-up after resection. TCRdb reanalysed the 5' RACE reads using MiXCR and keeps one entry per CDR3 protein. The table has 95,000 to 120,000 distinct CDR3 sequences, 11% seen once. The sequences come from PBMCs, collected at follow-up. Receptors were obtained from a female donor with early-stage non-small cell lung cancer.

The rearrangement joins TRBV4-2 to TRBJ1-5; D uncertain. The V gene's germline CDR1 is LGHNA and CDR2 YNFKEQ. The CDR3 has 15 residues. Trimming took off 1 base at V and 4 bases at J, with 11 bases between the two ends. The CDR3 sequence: CASSQAIKGNQPQHF. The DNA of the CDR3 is TGTGCCAGCAGCCAAGCAATAAAGGGTAATCAGCCCCAGCATTTT.

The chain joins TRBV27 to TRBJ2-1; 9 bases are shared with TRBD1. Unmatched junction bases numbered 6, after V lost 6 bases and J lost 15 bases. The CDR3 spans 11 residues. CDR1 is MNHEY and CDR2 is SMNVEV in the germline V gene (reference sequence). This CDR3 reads CASRGQGGWFF. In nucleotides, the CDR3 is TGTGCCAGCAGGGGACAGGGTGGTTGGTTCTTC.

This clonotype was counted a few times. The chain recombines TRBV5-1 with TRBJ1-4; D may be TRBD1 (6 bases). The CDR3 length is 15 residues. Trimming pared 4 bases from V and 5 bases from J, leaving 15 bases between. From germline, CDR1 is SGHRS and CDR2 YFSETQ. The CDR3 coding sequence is TGCGCCAGCAGCCCCGGGGGCGGGGGAAATGAAAAACTGTTTTTT. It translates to CASSPGGGGNEKLFF.

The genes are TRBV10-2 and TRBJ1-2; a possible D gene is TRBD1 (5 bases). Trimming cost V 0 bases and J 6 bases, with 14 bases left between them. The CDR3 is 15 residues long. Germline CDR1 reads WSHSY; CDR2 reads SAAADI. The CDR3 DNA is TGCGCCAGCAGTGAGTCCCCTCTTAGGGGAAATGGCTACACCTTC. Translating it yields CASSESPLRGNGYTF.

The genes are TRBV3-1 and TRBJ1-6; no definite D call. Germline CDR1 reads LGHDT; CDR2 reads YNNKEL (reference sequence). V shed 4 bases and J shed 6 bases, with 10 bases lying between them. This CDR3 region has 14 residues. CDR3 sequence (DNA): TGTGCCAGCAGCCCTCGACGGGTTAATTCACCCCTCCACTTT. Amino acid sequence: CASSPRRVNSPLHF.

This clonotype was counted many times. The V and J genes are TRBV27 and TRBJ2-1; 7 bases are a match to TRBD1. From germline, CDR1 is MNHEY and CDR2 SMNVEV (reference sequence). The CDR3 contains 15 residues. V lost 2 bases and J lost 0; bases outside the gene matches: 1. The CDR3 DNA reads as TGTGCCAGCAGTTTAAGACAGGGCTCCTACAATGAGCAGTTCTTC. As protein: CASSLRQGSYNEQFF.

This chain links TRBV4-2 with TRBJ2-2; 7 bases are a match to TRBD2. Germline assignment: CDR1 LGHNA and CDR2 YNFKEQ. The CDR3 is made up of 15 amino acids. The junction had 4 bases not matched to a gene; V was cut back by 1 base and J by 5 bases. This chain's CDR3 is CASSQGPGGTGELFF. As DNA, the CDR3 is TGTGCCAGCAGCCAAGGGCCGGGAGGAACCGGGGAGCTGTTTTTT.

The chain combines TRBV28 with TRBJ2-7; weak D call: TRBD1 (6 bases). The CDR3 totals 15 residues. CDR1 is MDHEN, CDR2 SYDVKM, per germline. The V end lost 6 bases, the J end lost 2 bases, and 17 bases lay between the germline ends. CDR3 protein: CASRPAGTNTYEQYF. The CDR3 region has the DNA TGTGCCAGCAGGCCAGCCGGGACAAATACCTACGAGCAGTACTTC. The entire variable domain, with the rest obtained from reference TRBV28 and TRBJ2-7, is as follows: DVKVTQSSRYLVKRTGEKVFLECVQDMDHENMFWYRQDPGLGLRLIYFSYDVKMKEKGDIPEGYSVSREKKERFSLILESASTNQTSMYLCASRPAGTNTYEQYFGPGTRLTVT.

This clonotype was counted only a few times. The CDR3 region is CASSDRGDYGYTF. Here the CDR3 DNA reads TGTGCCAGCAGTGACAGGGGTGACTATGGCTACACCTTC. The chain is built from TRBV2 and TRBJ1-2; tentatively, D is TRBD1 (6 bases). Trimming removed 3 bases at V and 3 bases at J, with 8 bases between. The CDR3 is 13 residues long. Germline V gene sequence: CDR1 SNHLY, CDR2 FYNNEI.

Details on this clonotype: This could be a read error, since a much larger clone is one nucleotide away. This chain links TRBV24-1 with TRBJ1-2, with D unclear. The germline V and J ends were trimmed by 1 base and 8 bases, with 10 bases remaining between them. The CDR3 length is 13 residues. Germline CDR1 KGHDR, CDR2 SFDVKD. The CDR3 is CATSDFLRAGYTF. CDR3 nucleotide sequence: TGTGCCACCAGTGATTTTTTGAGAGCCGGCTACACCTTC.

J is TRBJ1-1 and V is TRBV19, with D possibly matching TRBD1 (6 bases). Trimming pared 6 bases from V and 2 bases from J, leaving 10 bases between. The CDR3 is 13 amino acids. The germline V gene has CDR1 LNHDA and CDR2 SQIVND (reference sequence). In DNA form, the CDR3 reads TGTGCCAGTAGAGGACAGCAAAACACTGAAGCTTTCTTT. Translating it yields CASRGQQNTEAFF.

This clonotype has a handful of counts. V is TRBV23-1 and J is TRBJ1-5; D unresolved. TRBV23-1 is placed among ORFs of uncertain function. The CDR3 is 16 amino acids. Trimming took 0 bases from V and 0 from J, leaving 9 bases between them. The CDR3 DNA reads TGCGCCAGCAGTCAATCCCCCAGACATAGCAATCAGCCCCAGCATTTT. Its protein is CASSQSPRHSNQPQHF.

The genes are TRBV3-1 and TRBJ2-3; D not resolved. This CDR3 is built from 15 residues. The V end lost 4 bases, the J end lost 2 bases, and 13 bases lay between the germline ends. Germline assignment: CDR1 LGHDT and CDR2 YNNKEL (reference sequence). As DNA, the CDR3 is TGTGCCAGCAGCCTCCAACCTCTCTTCACAGATACGCAGTATTTT. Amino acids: CASSLQPLFTDTQYF.

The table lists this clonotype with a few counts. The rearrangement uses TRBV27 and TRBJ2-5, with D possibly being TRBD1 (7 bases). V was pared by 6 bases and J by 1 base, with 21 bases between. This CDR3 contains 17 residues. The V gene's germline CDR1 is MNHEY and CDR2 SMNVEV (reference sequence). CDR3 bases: TGTGCCAGCAGGACTTACAGGGGAGGAAGTTTCCAAGAGACCCAGTACTTC. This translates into CASRTYRGGSFQETQYF.

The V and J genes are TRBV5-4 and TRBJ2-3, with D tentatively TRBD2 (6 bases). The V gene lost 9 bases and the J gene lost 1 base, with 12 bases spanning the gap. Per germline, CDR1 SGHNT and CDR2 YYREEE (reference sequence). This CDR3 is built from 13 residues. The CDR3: CAILPGGTDTQYF. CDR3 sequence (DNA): TGTGCCATCCTTCCGGGGGGCACAGATACGCAGTATTTT.

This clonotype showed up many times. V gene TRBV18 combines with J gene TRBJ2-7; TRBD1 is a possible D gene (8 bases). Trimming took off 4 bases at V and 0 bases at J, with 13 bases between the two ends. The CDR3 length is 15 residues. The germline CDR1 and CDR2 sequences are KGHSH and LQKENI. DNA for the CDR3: TGTGCCAGCTCACGTACAGGGGGGGGCTCCTACGAGCAGTACTTC. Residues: CASSRTGGGSYEQYF. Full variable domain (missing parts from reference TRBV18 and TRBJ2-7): NAGVMQNPRHLVRRRGQEARLRCSPMKGHSHVYWYRQLPEEGLKFMVYLQKENIIDESGMPKERFSAEFPKEGPSILRIQQVVRGDSAAYFCASSRTGGGSYEQYFGPGTRLTVT.

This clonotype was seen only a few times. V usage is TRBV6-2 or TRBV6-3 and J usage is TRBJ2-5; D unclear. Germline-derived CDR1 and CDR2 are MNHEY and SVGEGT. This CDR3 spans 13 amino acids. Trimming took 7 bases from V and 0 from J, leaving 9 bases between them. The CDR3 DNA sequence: TGTGCCAGCAACCGACCATACCAAGAGACCCAGTACTTC. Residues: CASNRPYQETQYF.

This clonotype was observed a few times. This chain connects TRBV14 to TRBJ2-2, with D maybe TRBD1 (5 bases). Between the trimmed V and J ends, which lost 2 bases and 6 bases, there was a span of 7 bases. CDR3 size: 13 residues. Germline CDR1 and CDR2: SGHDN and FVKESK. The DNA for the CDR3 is TGTGCCAGCAGCCAAAGGGGTCCCGGGGAGCTGTTTTTT. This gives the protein CASSQRGPGELFF.

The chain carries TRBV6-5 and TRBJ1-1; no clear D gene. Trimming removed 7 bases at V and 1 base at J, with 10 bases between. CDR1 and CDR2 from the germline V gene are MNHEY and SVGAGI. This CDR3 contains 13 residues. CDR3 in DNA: TGTGCCAGCATCGGAACACCGAACACTGAAGCTTTCTTT. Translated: CASIGTPNTEAFF.

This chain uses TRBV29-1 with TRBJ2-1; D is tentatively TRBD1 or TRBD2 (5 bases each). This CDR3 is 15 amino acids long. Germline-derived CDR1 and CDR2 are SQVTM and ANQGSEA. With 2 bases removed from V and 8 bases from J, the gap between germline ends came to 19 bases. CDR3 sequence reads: CSVEIESRGEDEQFF. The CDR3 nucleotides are TGCAGCGTTGAAATAGAGTCGAGGGGTGAAGATGAGCAGTTCTTC.

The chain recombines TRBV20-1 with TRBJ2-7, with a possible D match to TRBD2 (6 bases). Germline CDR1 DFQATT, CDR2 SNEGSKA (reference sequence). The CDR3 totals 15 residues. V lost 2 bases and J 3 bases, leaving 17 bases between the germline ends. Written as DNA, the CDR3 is TGCAGTGCTAGACCCCGGGCTGGGCGGGGCTACGAGCAGTACGTC. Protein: CSARPRAGRGYEQYV.

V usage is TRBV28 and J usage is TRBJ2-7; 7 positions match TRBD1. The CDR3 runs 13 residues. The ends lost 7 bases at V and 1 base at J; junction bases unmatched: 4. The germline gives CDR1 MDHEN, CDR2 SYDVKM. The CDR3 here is CASTTGFSYEQYF. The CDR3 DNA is TGTGCCAGCACGACAGGGTTTTCCTACGAGCAGTACTTC.

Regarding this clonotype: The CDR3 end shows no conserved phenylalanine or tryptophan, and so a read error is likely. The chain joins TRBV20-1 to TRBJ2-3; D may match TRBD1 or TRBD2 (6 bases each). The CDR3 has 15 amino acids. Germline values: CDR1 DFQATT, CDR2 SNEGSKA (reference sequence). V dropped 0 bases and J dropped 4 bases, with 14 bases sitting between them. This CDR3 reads CSARDEGEAPDTQYS. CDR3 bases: TGCAGTGCTAGAGATGAGGGGGAGGCTCCAGATACGCAGTATTCT.

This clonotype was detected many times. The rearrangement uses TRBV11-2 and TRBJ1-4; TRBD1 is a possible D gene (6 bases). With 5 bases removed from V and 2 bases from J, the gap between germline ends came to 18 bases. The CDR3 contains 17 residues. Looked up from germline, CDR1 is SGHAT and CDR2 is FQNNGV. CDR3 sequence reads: CASSLLGTGTTNEKLFF. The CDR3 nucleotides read TGTGCCAGCAGCCTACTTGGCACAGGGACGACTAATGAAAAACTGTTTTTT.

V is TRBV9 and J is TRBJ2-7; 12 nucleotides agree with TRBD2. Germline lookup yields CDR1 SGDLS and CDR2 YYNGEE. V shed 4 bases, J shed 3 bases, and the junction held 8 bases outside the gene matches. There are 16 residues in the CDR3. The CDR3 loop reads CASSSTTSGSFYEQYF. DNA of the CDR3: TGTGCCAGCAGCTCCACGACTAGCGGGAGTTTCTACGAGCAGTACTTC.

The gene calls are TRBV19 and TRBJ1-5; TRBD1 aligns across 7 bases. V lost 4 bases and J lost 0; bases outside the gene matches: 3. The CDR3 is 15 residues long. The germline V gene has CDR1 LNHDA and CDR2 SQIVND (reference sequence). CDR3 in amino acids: CASSSGDSSNQPQHF. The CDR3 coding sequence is TGTGCCAGTAGTAGTGGGGACAGTAGCAATCAGCCCCAGCATTTT.

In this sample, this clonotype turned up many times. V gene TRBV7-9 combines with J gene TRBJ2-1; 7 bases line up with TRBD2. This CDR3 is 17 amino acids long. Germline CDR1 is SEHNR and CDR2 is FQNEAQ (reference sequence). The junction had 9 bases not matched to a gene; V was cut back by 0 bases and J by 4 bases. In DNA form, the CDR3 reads TGTGCCAGCAGCTTAGCTTCCAGCGGGAAGGCTTACAATGAGCAGTTCTTC. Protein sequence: CASSLASSGKAYNEQFF.

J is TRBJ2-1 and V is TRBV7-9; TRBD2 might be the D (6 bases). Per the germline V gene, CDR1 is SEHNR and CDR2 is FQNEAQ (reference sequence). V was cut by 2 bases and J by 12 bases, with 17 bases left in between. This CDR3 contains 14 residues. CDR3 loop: CASSLPNDMGGQFF. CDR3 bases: TGTGCCAGCAGCTTACCAAACGACATGGGAGGGCAGTTCTTC.

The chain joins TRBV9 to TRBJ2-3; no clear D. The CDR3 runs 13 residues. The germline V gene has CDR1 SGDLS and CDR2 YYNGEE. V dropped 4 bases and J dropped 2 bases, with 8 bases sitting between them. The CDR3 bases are TGTGCCAGCAGCACCTCTCCCACAGATACGCAGTATTTT. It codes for CASSTSPTDTQYF.

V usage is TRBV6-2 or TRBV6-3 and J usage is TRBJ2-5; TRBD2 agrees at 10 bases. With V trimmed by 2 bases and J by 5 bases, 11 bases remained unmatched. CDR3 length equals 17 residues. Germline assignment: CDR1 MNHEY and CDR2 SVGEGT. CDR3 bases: TGTGCCAGCAGTTACCCGGTGCGAGCGGGAGGGCCTGAGACCCAGTACTTC. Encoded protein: CASSYPVRAGGPETQYF.

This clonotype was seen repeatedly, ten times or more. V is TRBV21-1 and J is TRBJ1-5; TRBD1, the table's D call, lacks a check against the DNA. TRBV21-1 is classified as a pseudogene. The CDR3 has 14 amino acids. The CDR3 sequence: CASRDRVLGQPQHF. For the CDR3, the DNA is TGTGCCAGCAGAGACAGGGTTTTGGGTCAGCCCCAGCATTTT.